This T cell receptor beta chain was captured in a study of cytotoxic CD8 clonotypes in ibrutinib-treated CLL. Study background: With a range of 6 to 36, the median treatment time before response samples were taken was approximately 12 months. Sequencing produced an average of around 260,000 productive templates and 94,082 productive rearrangements per sample. Findings of the study overall: While tracking circulating CD8+ T-cell counts, baseline clonality exceeded that of age-matched healthy donors.

Germline CDR1 is SGHAT and CDR2 is FQNNGV. CDR3 length: 19 residues. V shed 1 base, J shed 0 bases, and the junction held 12 bases outside the gene matches. Libraries of TCR beta were made from 1.5 to 2.5 micrograms of genomic DNA that came from cryopreserved PBMCs. The protocol was immunoSEQ multiplex PCR, while the TCRdb copy is restricted to in-frame clones and leaves out a portion. The table has around 140,000 clones, 75% to 85% seen once. This clone turned up a few times. Its target is not known. The source was PBMCs, collected after 36 months of ibrutinib treatment. The TCR was taken from a human donor with chronic lymphocytic leukemia. V and J are TRBV11-2 and TRBJ1-3; 7 positions match TRBD1. CDR3 sequence: CASSLVGTAFSFSGNTIYF. The CDR3 DNA follows: TGTGCCAGCAGCTTAGTCGGGACAGCCTTCTCTTTCTCTGGAAACACCATATATTTT.